The clone carrying this T cell receptor beta chain was seen a handful of times. The germline V gene has CDR1 LNHDA and CDR2 SQIVND (reference sequence). The CDR3 totals 17 residues. With 1 base removed from V and 3 bases from J, the gap between germline ends came to 19 bases. The assay was immunoSEQ multiplex PCR, and TCRdb's table has in-frame clones only and misses some. The sample records 200,000 to 250,000 clones, about nine tenths being singletons. This sample was included in a study of blood T cell repertoires in COVID-19. Study information: Some COVID-19 samples were acute and others convalescent; all came from the United States, Italy and Spain.

V is TRBV19 and J is TRBJ2-7, with D possibly being TRBD2 (6 bases). The receptor was isolated from a man aged 30-40 years who had recovered from COVID-19. Input material: peripheral blood. CDR3 residues: CASSIARDPSGGYEQYF. CDR3 bases: TGTGCCAGTAGTATAGCGCGGGACCCCTCGGGCGGCTACGAGCAGTACTTC.